These 2 T cell receptor beta chains were all obtained from the same sample, sequenced in a study of Graves' ophthalmopathy and Graves' hyperthyroidism. From RNA, the CDR3 regions of TCR beta chains were amplified and sequenced. The library came from an HTBI-primed first-round RT-PCR and a second-round multiplex PCR. MiXCR was run by TCRdb on the multiplex PCR reads, yielding one entry per CDR3 protein. The data hold roughly 380,000 distinct CDR3 sequences, with 15% observed a single time. Sequenced material: peripheral blood. These receptor sequences come from a woman aged 18-30 years with stable Graves' hyperthyroidism.

This clonotype has at least ten counts. V is TRBV7-2 and J is TRBJ1-1; D unclear. Looked up from germline, CDR1 is SGHTA and CDR2 is FQGNSA. This CDR3 contains 14 residues. Deletions cut 7 bases from V and 11 bases from J, with 23 bases between. This CDR3 is CASTPGVGQPWAFF. CDR3 bases: TGTGCCAGCACCCCCGGTGTAGGGCAACCCTGGGCTTTCTTT.

There are many counts of this clonotype. The chain recombines TRBV6-1 with TRBJ1-2; 8 bases map to TRBD1. With V trimmed by 6 bases and J by 0 bases, 9 bases remained unmatched. This CDR3 has 16 amino acids. Looked up from germline, CDR1 is MNHNS and CDR2 is SASEGT. CDR3 coding DNA: TGTGCCAGCAGGGACAGGGATTCTATAACTAACTATGGCTACACCTTC. Residues: CASRDRDSITNYGYTF.